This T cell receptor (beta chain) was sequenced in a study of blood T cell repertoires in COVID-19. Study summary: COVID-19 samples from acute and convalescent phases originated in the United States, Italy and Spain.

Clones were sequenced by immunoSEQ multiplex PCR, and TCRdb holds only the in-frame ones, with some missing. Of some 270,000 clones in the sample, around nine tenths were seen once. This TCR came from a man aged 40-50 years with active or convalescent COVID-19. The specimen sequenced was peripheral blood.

For the CDR3, the DNA is TGCAGCGTTGACATCGGGGAGGGAGGCAATCAGCCCCAGCATTTT. Amino acids: CSVDIGEGGNQPQHF. The chain uses TRBV29-1 and TRBJ1-5; D gene unclear. This CDR3 contains 15 residues. Per the germline V gene, CDR1 is SQVTM and CDR2 is ANQGSEA. V was cut by 3 bases and J by 2 bases, with 14 bases left in between.